This TCR beta chain was identified during a study of shared clonotypes between healthy human individuals. General study findings and limits: Incomplete sequencing of sorted subsets was indicated by rarefaction despite large depth. Estimated richness was generally greater in naive than memory subsets.

Comment on this clone: Its target is not known.

Germline V CDR1 and CDR2: SEHNR, FQNEAQ (reference sequence). V dropped 5 bases and J dropped 0 bases, with 12 bases sitting between them. The CDR3 spans 15 residues. Using immunoSEQ multiplex PCR, the repertoire was profiled, and TCRdb retains in-frame clones only, with some absent. The sample yields approximately 700,000 clones, roughly 72% seen once. The chain recombines TRBV7-9 with TRBJ2-3; D is uncertain. Sequences were obtained from memory CD4+ T cells sorted from blood. The sample's subset: CD45RA-negative fraction. This sequence originates from a woman aged 25-40 years in good health. The CDR3 region is CASSGKTFSTDTQYF. The CDR3 region has the DNA TGTGCCAGCAGCGGCAAAACTTTTAGCACAGATACGCAGTATTTT.